The next 27 T cell receptor beta chains were all read from a single sample in a study of cytomegalovirus exposure and HLA in healthy donors. 60 Vbeta and 13 Jbeta primers were used in PCR. The data were produced by immunoSEQ multiplex PCR, yet TCRdb's version contains in-frame clones alone and is incomplete. Among approximately 110,000 clones listed, under 80% were seen once. The sequenced material came from PBMCs. The source is a woman aged 55-69 years in good health and CMV-seropositive.

This sequence joins TRBV6-4 and TRBJ2-1; TRBD2 aligns across 13 bases. The CDR3 runs 16 residues. Trimming removed 6 bases from V and 4 bases from J; junction bases left unmatched: 6. In germline, CDR1 is MRHNA, CDR2 SNTAGT. CDR3 sequence reads: CASSVLAGGLYNEQFF. In nucleotides, the CDR3 is TGTGCCAGCAGCGTACTAGCGGGGGGGTTATACAATGAGCAGTTCTTC.

This clone was found a few times. V gene TRBV19 combines with J gene TRBJ2-5; 11 nucleotides line up with TRBD2. The length of the CDR3 is 14 residues. CDR1 and CDR2 (germline): LNHDA, SQIVND (reference sequence). Trimming took 6 bases from V and 5 from J; bases not matched to a gene: 5. Here the CDR3 DNA reads TGTGCCAGTAGGCTAGCGGGAGGTCCCGAGACCCAGTACTTC. It encodes CASRLAGGPETQYF.

The chain is built from TRBV2 and TRBJ2-1; D is perhaps TRBD2 (5 bases). The CDR3 totals 13 residues. The germline V and J ends were trimmed by 6 bases and 5 bases, with 11 bases remaining between them. CDR1 is SNHLY, CDR2 FYNNEI, per germline. CDR3 in amino acids: CASRADLNNEQFF. The CDR3 bases are TGTGCCAGCAGGGCGGACTTAAACAATGAGCAGTTCTTC.

V usage is TRBV4-3 and J usage is TRBJ2-2, with D perhaps TRBD1 (5 bases). Per the germline V gene, CDR1 is LGHNA and CDR2 is YSLEER. The V end was cut by 0 bases, the J end by 7 bases, with 9 bases between. This CDR3 comprises 14 residues. The CDR3 nucleotides read TGCGCCAGCAGCCAAGATAAGGGGATCGGGGAGCTGTTTTTT. Translating gives CASSQDKGIGELFF.

The chain uses TRBV29-1 and TRBJ1-2, with a possible D match to TRBD1 (6 bases). Germline V gene sequence: CDR1 SQVTM, CDR2 ANQGSEA. This CDR3 has 13 amino acids. V was shortened by 6 bases and J by 5 bases, with 16 bases between the two germline ends. The CDR3 nucleotides are TGCAGCGTGGACAGTAATCGAGGGTATGGCTACACCTTC. Encoded protein: CSVDSNRGYGYTF.

This clone was seen a handful of times. V usage is TRBV18 and J usage is TRBJ1-1; tentatively, D is TRBD1 (5 bases). Trimming left V 6 bases short and J 3 bases short, with 14 bases between. Germline lookup yields CDR1 KGHSH and CDR2 LQKENI. The CDR3 has 14 residues. The CDR3: CASSGGRGDTEAFF. CDR3 coding DNA: TGTGCCAGCTCGGGGGGACGGGGGGACACTGAAGCTTTCTTT. The full variable domain, completed using reference TRBV18 and TRBJ1-1, is NAGVMQNPRHLVRRRGQEARLRCSPMKGHSHVYWYRQLPEEGLKFMVYLQKENIIDESGMPKERFSAEFPKEGPSILRIQQVVRGDSAAYFCASSGGRGDTEAFFGQGTRLTVV.

The gene calls are TRBV4-1 and TRBJ2-1; 10 nucleotides agree with TRBD2. J lost 12 bases, V lost 2 bases, and 13 bases had no gene match. This CDR3 region has 16 residues. Germline V gene lookup returns CDR1 MGHRA and CDR2 YSYEKL. The CDR3 sequence: CASSQPKGKLAGRQFF. Written as DNA, the CDR3 is TGCGCCAGCAGCCAACCTAAAGGTAAACTAGCGGGGAGGCAGTTCTTC.

The chain's CDR3 is CAYIEDSSSNAEAFF. The CDR3 region has the DNA TGTGCCTACATAGAGGACAGTTCCTCCAACGCTGAAGCTTTCTTT. The V gene is TRBV30, the J gene TRBJ1-1; weak D call: TRBD1 (6 bases). The ends were cut back, 7 bases at V and 6 bases at J, with 24 bases in the middle. Germline V CDR1 and CDR2: GTSNPN, SVGIG (reference sequence). The CDR3 spans 15 residues. Using reference TRBV30 and TRBJ1-1 for the parts outside the CDR3, the full variable domain is SQTIHQWPATLVQPVGSPLSLECTVEGTSNPNLYWYRQAAGRGLQLLFYSVGIGQISSEVPQNLSASRPQDRQFILSSKKLLLSDSGFYLCAYIEDSSSNAEAFFGQGTRLTVV.

The V gene is TRBV13, the J gene TRBJ2-1; 7 bases fit TRBD1. The CDR3 totals 15 residues. Trimming removed 3 bases from V and 4 bases from J; junction bases left unmatched: 6. Germline V gene data show CDR1 as PRHDT and CDR2 as FYEKMQ (reference sequence). The CDR3 nucleotides are TGTGCCAGCAGCTTGAGGGGGCAGGGTTACAATGAGCAGTTCTTC. This encodes CASSLRGQGYNEQFF. Filled out from reference TRBV13 and TRBJ2-1, the complete variable domain reads AAGVIQSPRHLIKEKRETATLKCYPIPRHDTVYWYQQGPGQDPQFLISFYEKMQSDKGSIPDRFSAQQFSDYHSELNMSSLELGDSALYFCASSLRGQGYNEQFFGPGTRLTVL.

This rearrangement joins TRBV6-5 to TRBJ1-1; no clear D. CDR1 is MNHEY, CDR2 SVGAGI, per germline. Trimming cost V 6 bases and J 1 base, with 12 bases left between them. The CDR3 runs to 14 residues. CDR3 amino acids: CASSRDLGNTEAFF. Written as DNA, the CDR3 is TGTGCCAGCAGCCGAGACTTAGGGAACACTGAAGCTTTCTTT.

This clone was observed a single time. The chain is built from TRBV10-3 and TRBJ2-3, with D perhaps TRBD1 (5 bases). V was cut by 11 bases and J by 6 bases, with 21 bases left in between. This CDR3 spans 14 amino acids. Germline CDR1 reads ENHRY; CDR2 reads SYGVKD. DNA of the CDR3: TGTGCCTCCGAACGACAGCTTAATATGGATACGCAGTATTTT. It encodes CASERQLNMDTQYF.

The CDR3 DNA reads TGTGCCAGCAGTTTAATCGGGACATTGAACACCGGGGAGCTGTTTTTT. Translating it yields CASSLIGTLNTGELFF. The rearrangement uses TRBV27 and TRBJ2-2; a weak D match, TRBD1 (6 bases). Germline V lookup: CDR1 MNHEY, CDR2 SMNVEV (reference sequence). V dropped 2 bases and J dropped 1 base, with 11 bases sitting between them. This CDR3 is built from 16 residues.

V is TRBV9 and J is TRBJ1-6, with 7 bases identical to TRBD1. The ends lost 3 bases at V and 5 bases at J; junction bases unmatched: 8. CDR1 and CDR2 (germline): SGDLS, YYNGEE. CDR3 length: 16 amino acids. The chain's CDR3 is CASSAGTGANNSPLHF. The CDR3 DNA is TGTGCCAGCAGCGCCGGCACAGGGGCGAATAATTCACCCCTCCACTTT.

The gene calls are TRBV29-1 and TRBJ1-1; D unresolved. This CDR3 comprises 15 residues. The ends were cut back, 2 bases at V and 8 bases at J, with 21 bases in the middle. Germline V gene data show CDR1 as SQVTM and CDR2 as ANQGSEA. The CDR3 here is CSVELWREGRLEAFF. The CDR3 region has the DNA TGCAGCGTTGAACTTTGGAGGGAGGGCCGACTGGAAGCTTTCTTT.

The chain combines TRBV4-2 with TRBJ1-2; 8 positions agree with TRBD1. This CDR3 is built from 19 residues. Trimming at V came to 0 bases and at J to 5 bases, leaving 17 bases not matched to a gene. Germline V gene lookup returns CDR1 LGHNA and CDR2 YNFKEQ. The CDR3 DNA reads as TGTGCCAGCAGCCAAGATATTGAGAGGACAGGGTCCTATAAGTATGGCTACACCTTC. This codes for CASSQDIERTGSYKYGYTF.

The V gene is TRBV14, the J gene TRBJ2-7; 13 positions agree with TRBD2. Germline CDR1 reads SGHDN; CDR2 reads FVKESK. After removal of 3 bases from V and 2 bases from J, the junction contained 1 base not matched to a gene. The CDR3 is made up of 15 amino acids. The CDR3 loop reads CASSQGLAGPYEQYF. Here the CDR3 DNA reads TGTGCCAGCAGCCAGGGACTAGCGGGGCCCTACGAGCAGTACTTC.

The gene calls are TRBV6-6 and TRBJ2-2; 9 nucleotides match TRBD1. This CDR3 spans 14 amino acids. CDR1 is MNHNY, CDR2 SVGAGI, per germline (reference sequence). V lost 8 bases to trimming and J lost 4 bases; unmatched junction nucleotides: 5. The CDR3 nucleotides read TGTGCCAGCTGGGACAGGGAGGGCACCGGGGAGCTGTTTTTT. Amino acid sequence: CASWDREGTGELFF.

This chain links TRBV5-1 with TRBJ2-3, with TRBD2 identical over 9 bases. Trimming took 3 bases from V and 4 from J; bases not matched to a gene: 6. CDR1 and CDR2 from the germline V gene are SGHRS and YFSETQ. This CDR3 contains 15 residues. The CDR3 DNA sequence: TGCGCCAGCAGCTCAAGGGGACTAGCTCCAGATACGCAGTATTTT. It specifies CASSSRGLAPDTQYF. The variable domain in full, completed from reference TRBV5-1 and TRBJ2-3, reads KAGVTQTPRYLIKTRGQQVTLSCSPISGHRSVSWYQQTPGQGLQFLFEYFSETQRNKGNFPGRFSGRQFSNSRSEMNVSTLELGDSALYLCASSSRGLAPDTQYFGPGTRLTVL.

The CDR3 sequence: CASSDLAGVLADTQYF. The CDR3 DNA is TGCGCCAGCAGTGACCTAGCGGGAGTTCTCGCAGATACGCAGTATTTT. V is TRBV10-2 and J is TRBJ2-3; 10 nucleotides line up with TRBD2. CDR1 and CDR2 (germline): WSHSY, SAAADI. The CDR3 spans 16 residues. The V segment lost 3 bases and the J segment 4 bases; nucleotides outside the gene matches: 7.

This rearrangement joins TRBV5-1 to TRBJ2-7, with TRBD2 as a possible D gene (5 bases). This CDR3 is 13 amino acids long. The germline gives CDR1 SGHRS, CDR2 YFSETQ. Trimming pared 3 bases from V and 6 bases from J, leaving 13 bases between. In nucleotides, the CDR3 is TGCGCCAGCAGCTCAGGACGGGGTGGCGAGCAGTACTTC. Protein sequence: CASSSGRGGEQYF.

V and J are TRBV15 and TRBJ1-3; possible D gene TRBD1, 6 bases. There are 16 residues in the CDR3. The V end lost 1 base, the J end lost 2 bases, and 12 bases lay between the germline ends. Germline CDR1 is LNHNV and CDR2 is YYDKDF (reference sequence). CDR3 in amino acids: CATSRGSRGPGNTIYF. The CDR3 DNA is TGTGCCACCAGCAGAGGTTCCAGGGGCCCTGGAAACACCATATATTTT. Looking up the rest from reference TRBV15 and TRBJ1-3 gives the full variable domain: DAMVIQNPRYQVTQFGKPVTLSCSQTLNHNVMYWYQQKSSQAPKLLFHYYDKDFNNEADTPDNFQSRRPNTSFCFLDIRSPGLGDTAMYLCATSRGSRGPGNTIYFGEGSWLTVV.

The V and J genes are TRBV1 and TRBJ2-5; TRBD2, the table's D call, lacks a check against the DNA. TRBV1 is a pseudogene. The CDR3 has 16 amino acids. The CDR3 coding sequence is TGCACCAGCAGATTGAGACTAGCGGGAGGGCAAGAGACCCAGTACTTC. Its translation: CTSRLRLAGGQETQYF.

The chain recombines TRBV7-8 with TRBJ1-3; TRBD1 matches at 9 bases. There are 17 residues in the CDR3. V gave up 5 bases and J gave up 0 bases; unmatched junction bases: 8. Germline V lookup: CDR1 SGHVS, CDR2 FQNEAQ. The CDR3 nucleotides read TGTGCCAGCAGCCTAACAGGGGGCTTCGTCTCTGGAAACACCATATATTTT. Translating gives CASSLTGGFVSGNTIYF. The entire variable domain, with the rest obtained from reference TRBV7-8 and TRBJ1-3, is as follows: GAGVSQSPRYKVAKRGQDVALRCDPISGHVSLFWYQQALGQGPEFLTYFQNEAQLDKSGLPSDRFFAERPEGSVSTLKIQRTQQEDSAVYLCASSLTGGFVSGNTIYFGEGSWLTVV.

The chain joins TRBV4-3 to TRBJ2-7; 8 nucleotides align to TRBD1. Per germline, CDR1 LGHNA and CDR2 YSLEER. V lost 0 bases to trimming and J lost 2 bases; unmatched junction nucleotides: 6. The CDR3 loop spans 16 amino acids. DNA for the CDR3: TGCGCCAGCAGCCAAGAAGGGGGGACAGGTGCCTACGAGCAGTACTTC. Translated: CASSQEGGTGAYEQYF.

The CDR3 spells CATSSGTSGRTDTQYF. As DNA, the CDR3 is TGTGCCACCAGCAGTGGGACTAGCGGGAGAACAGATACGCAGTATTTT. The chain combines TRBV15 with TRBJ2-3, with 14 bases aligning to TRBD2. Losses at the gene ends were 3 bases for V and 3 bases for J; bases not matched to a gene: 2. Germline CDR1 and CDR2: LNHNV and YYDKDF (reference sequence). The CDR3 sequence is 16 residues long.

The rearrangement links TRBV19 to TRBJ2-5, with TRBD2 as a possible D gene (7 bases). This CDR3 is 14 amino acids long. Looked up from germline, CDR1 is LNHDA and CDR2 is SQIVND (reference sequence). Trimming pared 4 bases from V and 5 bases from J, leaving 14 bases between. The CDR3 region is CASSSRGGLETQYF. Here the CDR3 DNA reads TGTGCCAGTAGTAGCAGGGGAGGGCTGGAGACCCAGTACTTC.

The chain couples TRBV27 to TRBJ2-1; 8 nucleotides agree with TRBD2. Germline V gives CDR1 MNHEY, CDR2 SMNVEV (reference sequence). This CDR3 spans 15 amino acids. The V and J ends lost 5 bases and 7 bases, in that order; junction bases with no gene match: 10. The CDR3 sequence: CASSPHAGGGNEQFF. The DNA of the CDR3 is TGTGCCAGCAGTCCTCACGCGGGAGGAGGAAATGAGCAGTTCTTC.